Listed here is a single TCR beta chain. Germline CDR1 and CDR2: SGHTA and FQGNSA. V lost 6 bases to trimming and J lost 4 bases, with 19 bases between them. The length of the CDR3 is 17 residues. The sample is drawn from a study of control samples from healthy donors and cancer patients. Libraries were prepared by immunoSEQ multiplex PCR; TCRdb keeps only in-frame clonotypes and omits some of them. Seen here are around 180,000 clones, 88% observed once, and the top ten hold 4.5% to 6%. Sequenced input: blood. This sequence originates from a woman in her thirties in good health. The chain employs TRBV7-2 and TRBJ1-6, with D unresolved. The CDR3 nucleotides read TGTGCCAGCAGTTCCTCGCCCCGGACGGTATATAATTCACCCCTCCACTTT. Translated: CASSSSPRTVYNSPLHF. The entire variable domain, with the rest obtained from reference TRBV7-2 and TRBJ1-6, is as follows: GAGVSQSPSNKVTEKGKDVELRCDPISGHTALYWYRQSLGQGLEFLIYFQGNSAPDKSGLPSDRFSAERTGGSVSTLTIQRTQQEDSAVYLCASSSSPRTVYNSPLHFGNGTRLTVT.